The 2 T cell receptor beta chains in this list originate from one sample, sequenced in a study of blood T cell repertoires in COVID-19. The table came from immunoSEQ multiplex PCR; TCRdb's copy has only in-frame clones and leaves some out. This sample carries approximately 250,000 clones, around 80% of them seen once, and the ten largest clones take roughly 4%. The sequencing sample was made of peripheral blood. The receptors derive from a man aged 55 to 70 with acute or convalescent COVID-19.

CDR3 coding DNA: TGTGCCAGCAGCCAAGGTATAGCGGGTTCCTACGAGCAGTACTTC. Amino acid sequence: CASSQGIAGSYEQYF. J is TRBJ2-7 and V is TRBV3-1 (or the pseudogene TRBV3-2); 7 bases fit TRBD2. The CDR3 runs to 15 residues. V lost 1 base to trimming and J lost 1 base; unmatched junction nucleotides: 4. Germline CDR1 reads LGHDT; CDR2 reads YNNKEL (reference sequence).

The gene calls are TRBV28 and TRBJ1-1; TRBD1 aligns across 10 bases. This CDR3 spans 13 amino acids. The trim removed 5 bases at V and 5 bases at J, leaving 2 bases unmatched. Germline values: CDR1 MDHEN, CDR2 SYDVKM. The CDR3: CASSPDRGTEAFF. CDR3 in DNA: TGTGCCAGCAGTCCGGACAGGGGGACTGAAGCTTTCTTT.